Listed below are T cell receptor beta chains from one sample, sequenced in a study of naive and memory T cell subsets. TCRdb recomputed calls from the UMI-ligation and nested PCR reads with MiXCR, one row per CDR3 protein. The table lists tens of thousands of distinct CDR3 sequences, around 13% of them singletons, with roughly 0.9% in the top ten. The sample was central memory CD4+ T cells from blood. These receptor sequences come from a human donor in good health. The CDR3 runs from the conserved cysteine through the conserved F or W. A D gene is named only where the DNA matches it firmly. Clone size is given for some rows only: seen once, a few or many times, or a class if the clone is expanded.

j_gene: TRBJ2-2; abundance: NA; v_gene: TRBV13; d_gene: TRBD1; CDR3nt: TGTGCCAGCAGCTTTGGGGACAGGGGAGCCGGGGAGCTGTTTTTT; CDR3aa: CASSFGDRGAGELFF
j_gene: TRBJ2-1; abundance: many; v_gene: TRBV7-2; d_gene: NA; CDR3nt: TGTGCCAGCAGCTTAGCGGGGGGGCGCAGCGATGAGCAGTTCTTC; CDR3aa: CASSLAGGRSDEQFF
j_gene: TRBJ1-1; abundance: NA; v_gene: TRBV29-1; d_gene: NA; CDR3nt: TGCAGCGTTTCGAGGGGACTGAACACTGAAGCTTTCTTT; CDR3aa: CSVSRGLNTEAFF
j_gene: TRBJ2-1; abundance: NA; v_gene: TRBV7-6; d_gene: NA; CDR3nt: TGTGCCAGCAGCTTAAACTTTGGCGGTTCAAGCAACAATGAGCAGTTCTTC; CDR3aa: CASSLNFGGSSNNEQFF
j_gene: TRBJ1-1; abundance: NA; v_gene: TRBV5-1; d_gene: NA; CDR3nt: TGCGCCAGCAGCCCGGGACCCATCCCTGAAGCTTTCTTT; CDR3aa: CASSPGPIPEAFF
j_gene: TRBJ2-6; abundance: many; v_gene: TRBV4-1; d_gene: NA; CDR3nt: TGCGCCAGCAGCCAAGAGGGGTTAGGCGTCCTGACTTTC; CDR3aa: CASSQEGLGVLTF
j_gene: TRBJ2-1; abundance: NA; v_gene: TRBV3-1; d_gene: NA; CDR3nt: TGTGCCAGCAGCCATCTGGGGGGCAATGAGCAGTTCTTC; CDR3aa: CASSHLGGNEQFF
j_gene: TRBJ1-2; abundance: few; v_gene: TRBV12-3/TRBV12-4; d_gene: NA; CDR3nt: TGTGCCAGCAGTCGACGTCGAGACTATGGCTACACCTTC; CDR3aa: CASSRRRDYGYTF
j_gene: TRBJ2-1; abundance: many; v_gene: TRBV30; d_gene: TRBD1; CDR3nt: TGTGCCTCGGGACAGCGTTCCTACAATGAGCAGTTCTTC; CDR3aa: CASGQRSYNEQFF
j_gene: TRBJ1-4; abundance: few; v_gene: TRBV2; d_gene: NA; CDR3nt: TGTGCCAGCCGTGAGCAGGGGTTAGCAACTAATGAAAAACTGTTTTTT; CDR3aa: CASREQGLATNEKLFF
j_gene: TRBJ2-7; abundance: few; v_gene: TRBV7-2; d_gene: TRBD1; CDR3nt: TGTGCCAGCAGCCCCGGGACAGGGGCCTACGAGCAGTACTTC; CDR3aa: CASSPGTGAYEQYF
j_gene: TRBJ2-1; abundance: many; v_gene: TRBV19; d_gene: TRBD2; CDR3nt: TGTGCCAGTAGTAATCGGTTGAGGAGCGGGAGGGCCCACAATGAGCAGTTCTTC; CDR3aa: CASSNRLRSGRAHNEQFF
j_gene: TRBJ1-1; abundance: many; v_gene: TRBV7-9; d_gene: NA; CDR3nt: TGTGCCAGCAGCGGGGGACGGGGCACTGAAGCTTTCTTT; CDR3aa: CASSGGRGTEAFF
j_gene: TRBJ1-3; abundance: many; v_gene: TRBV7-9; d_gene: NA; CDR3nt: TGTGCCAGCGGCGTAACAGGGACTGGAAACACCATATATTTT; CDR3aa: CASGVTGTGNTIYF
j_gene: TRBJ2-2; abundance: few; v_gene: TRBV29-1; d_gene: NA; CDR3nt: TGCAGCGTTGCGACAGGGAACACCGGGGAGCTGTTTTTT; CDR3aa: CSVATGNTGELFF
j_gene: TRBJ1-5; abundance: NA; v_gene: TRBV3-1; d_gene: TRBD1; CDR3nt: TGTGCCAGCAGCCAAGGGACAGGGGGTAATCAGCCCCAGCATTTT; CDR3aa: CASSQGTGGNQPQHF
j_gene: TRBJ1-2; abundance: NA; v_gene: TRBV7-2; d_gene: NA; CDR3nt: TGTGCCAGCAGCTTAGGTTTCTCGGGGGCGCAGGGATTTGGCTACACCTTC; CDR3aa: CASSLGFSGAQGFGYTF
j_gene: TRBJ1-5; abundance: NA; v_gene: TRBV12-3/TRBV12-4; d_gene: NA; CDR3nt: TGTGCCAGCAGTTTAGGGAGGGGAGGGGCTAGCAATCAGCCCCAGCATTTT; CDR3aa: CASSLGRGGASNQPQHF
j_gene: TRBJ2-2; abundance: few; v_gene: TRBV14; d_gene: TRBD2; CDR3nt: TGTGCCAGCAGCCAAGCGTCCGCGGGAGGGCCCGGGGAGCTGTTTTTT; CDR3aa: CASSQASAGGPGELFF
j_gene: TRBJ1-2; abundance: few; v_gene: TRBV28; d_gene: NA; CDR3nt: TGTGCCAGCAGTTTCGGGTCGGGGGGGGATGGCTACACCTTC; CDR3aa: CASSFGSGGDGYTF
j_gene: TRBJ1-1; abundance: NA; v_gene: TRBV6-5; d_gene: TRBD1; CDR3nt: TGTGCCAGCAGTAATCAAGTCCAGGGGGGCACTGAAGCTTTCTTT; CDR3aa: CASSNQVQGGTEAFF
j_gene: TRBJ1-2; abundance: few; v_gene: TRBV20-1; d_gene: NA; CDR3nt: TGCAGTGCTAGAGATAGCAGGGTAGGAAACTATGGCTACACCTTC; CDR3aa: CSARDSRVGNYGYTF
j_gene: TRBJ1-6; abundance: NA; v_gene: TRBV5-1; d_gene: TRBD1; CDR3nt: TGCGCCAGCAGCAGGGCAGGGGGCGACTTGTCACCCCTCCACTTT; CDR3aa: CASSRAGGDLSPLHF
j_gene: TRBJ2-1; abundance: NA; v_gene: TRBV20-1; d_gene: NA; CDR3nt: TGCAGTGCCGACCGCCTCTTGGGTCATGAGCAGTTCTTC; CDR3aa: CSADRLLGHEQFF
j_gene: TRBJ1-6; abundance: few; v_gene: TRBV3-1; d_gene: TRBD1; CDR3nt: TGTGCCAGCAGCCAACACAGGGGTGGCTCACCCCTCCACTTT; CDR3aa: CASSQHRGGSPLHF
j_gene: TRBJ2-7; abundance: few; v_gene: TRBV6-2/TRBV6-3; d_gene: NA; CDR3nt: TGTGCCAGCAGTTACTCGGCAGGGGTCAAAGCGCCAACCTACGAGCAGTACTTC; CDR3aa: CASSYSAGVKAPTYEQYF